Here is one T cell receptor (beta chain) with its context. Per sorted-subset replicate PCR, input was approximately 200 ng DNA, representing tens of thousands of T cell genomes. The table came from immunoSEQ multiplex PCR; TCRdb's copy has only in-frame clones and leaves some out. The sample lists 950,000 to 1,100,000 clones; about 76% were seen once. CD45RA-negative memory and CD45RA+ naive subsets were split from the CD4+ cells. This sample is drawn from a study of shared clonotypes between healthy human individuals. Between the trimmed V and J ends, which lost 6 bases and 1 base, there was a span of 10 bases. The CDR3 runs 13 residues. The V gene's germline CDR1 is MRHNA and CDR2 SNTAGT.

The receptor was isolated from a man aged 18-30 years in good health. Sequencing was carried out using memory CD4+ T cells sorted from blood. Subset of the sample: CD45RA-negative fraction. The J gene is TRBJ2-7, the V gene TRBV6-4; no clear D gene. Written as DNA, the CDR3 is TGTGCCAGCAGGAGTGGATCTTCCTACGAGCAGTACTTC. It specifies CASRSGSSYEQYF.